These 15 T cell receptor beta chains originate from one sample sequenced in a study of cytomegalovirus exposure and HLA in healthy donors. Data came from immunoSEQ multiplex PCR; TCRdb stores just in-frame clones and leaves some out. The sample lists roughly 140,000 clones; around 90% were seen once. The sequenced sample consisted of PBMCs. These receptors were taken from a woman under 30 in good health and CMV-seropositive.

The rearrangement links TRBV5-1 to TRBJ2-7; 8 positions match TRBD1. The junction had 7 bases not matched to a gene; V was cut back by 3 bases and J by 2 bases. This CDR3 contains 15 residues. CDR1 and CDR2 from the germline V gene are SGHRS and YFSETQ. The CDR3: CASSSGQGGTYEQYF. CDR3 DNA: TGCGCCAGCAGCTCCGGACAGGGTGGCACCTACGAGCAGTACTTC.

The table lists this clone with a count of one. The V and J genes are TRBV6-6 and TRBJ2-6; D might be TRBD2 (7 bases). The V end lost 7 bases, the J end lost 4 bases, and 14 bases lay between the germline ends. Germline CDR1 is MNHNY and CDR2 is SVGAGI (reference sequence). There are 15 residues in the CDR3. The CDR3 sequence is CASTKRGAGANVLTF. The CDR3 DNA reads TGTGCCAGCACCAAACGGGGGGCGGGGGCCAACGTCCTGACTTTC.

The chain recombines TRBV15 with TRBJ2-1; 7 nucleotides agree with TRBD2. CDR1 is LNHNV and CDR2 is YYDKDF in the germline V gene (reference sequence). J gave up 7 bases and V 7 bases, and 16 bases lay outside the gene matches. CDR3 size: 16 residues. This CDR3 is CATTRGDGFRENEQFF. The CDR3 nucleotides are TGTGCCACCACCCGGGGGGACGGCTTCAGGGAGAATGAGCAGTTCTTC.

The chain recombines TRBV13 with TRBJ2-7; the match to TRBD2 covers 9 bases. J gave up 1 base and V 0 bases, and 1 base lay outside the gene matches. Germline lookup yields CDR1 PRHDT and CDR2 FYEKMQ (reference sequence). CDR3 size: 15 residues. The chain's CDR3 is CASSLGLAGSYEQYF. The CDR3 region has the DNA TGTGCCAGCAGCTTAGGGCTAGCGGGATCCTACGAGCAGTACTTC.

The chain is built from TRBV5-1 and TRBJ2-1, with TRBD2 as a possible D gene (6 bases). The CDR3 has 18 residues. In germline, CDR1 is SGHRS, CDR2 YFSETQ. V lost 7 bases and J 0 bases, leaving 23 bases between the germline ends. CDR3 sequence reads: CASYRRRAGPSSYNEQFF. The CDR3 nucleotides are TGCGCCAGCTACCGGAGGCGGGCGGGGCCGAGCTCCTACAATGAGCAGTTCTTC.

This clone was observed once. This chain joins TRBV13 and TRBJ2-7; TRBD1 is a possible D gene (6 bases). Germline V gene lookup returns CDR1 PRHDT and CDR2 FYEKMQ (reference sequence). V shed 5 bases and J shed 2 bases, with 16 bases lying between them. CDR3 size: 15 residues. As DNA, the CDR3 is TGTGCCAGCAGCCACCACAGGGTTTCCACCTACGAGCAGTACTTC. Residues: CASSHHRVSTYEQYF.

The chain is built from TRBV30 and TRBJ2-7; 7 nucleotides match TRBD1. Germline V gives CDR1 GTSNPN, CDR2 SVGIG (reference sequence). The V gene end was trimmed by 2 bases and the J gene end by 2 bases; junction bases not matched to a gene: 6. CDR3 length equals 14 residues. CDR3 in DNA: TGTGCCTGGAGTAAGACGGGACAGACCTACGAGCAGTACTTC. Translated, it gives CAWSKTGQTYEQYF.

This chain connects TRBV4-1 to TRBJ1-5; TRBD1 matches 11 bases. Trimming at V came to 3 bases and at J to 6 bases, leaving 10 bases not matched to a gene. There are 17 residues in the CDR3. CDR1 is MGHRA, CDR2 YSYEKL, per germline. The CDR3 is CASSHLGQGARGQPQHF. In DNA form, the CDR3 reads TGCGCCAGCAGCCACCTAGGACAGGGGGCAAGAGGTCAGCCCCAGCATTTT.

The CDR3 reads CASRDSGYEQYF. The CDR3 region has the DNA TGTGCCAGCAGAGATAGCGGATACGAGCAGTACTTC. This sequence joins TRBV6-1 and TRBJ2-7; a possible D gene is TRBD2 (6 bases). Germline V lookup: CDR1 MNHNS, CDR2 SASEGT. V dropped 6 bases and J dropped 4 bases, with 10 bases sitting between them. The CDR3 contains 12 residues.

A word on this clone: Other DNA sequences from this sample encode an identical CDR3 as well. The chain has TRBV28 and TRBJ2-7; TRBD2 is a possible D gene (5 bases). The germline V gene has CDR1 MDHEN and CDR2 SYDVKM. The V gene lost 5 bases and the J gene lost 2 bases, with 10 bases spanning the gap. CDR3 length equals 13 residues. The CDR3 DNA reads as TGTGCCAGCAGTCCAACCGGGACCTACGAGCAGTACTTC. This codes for CASSPTGTYEQYF.

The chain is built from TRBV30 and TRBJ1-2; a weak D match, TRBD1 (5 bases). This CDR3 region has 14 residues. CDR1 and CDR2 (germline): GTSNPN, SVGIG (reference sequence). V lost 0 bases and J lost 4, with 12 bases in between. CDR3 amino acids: CAWSVFRGSYGYTF. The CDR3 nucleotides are TGTGCCTGGAGTGTATTCCGGGGGTCCTATGGCTACACCTTC.

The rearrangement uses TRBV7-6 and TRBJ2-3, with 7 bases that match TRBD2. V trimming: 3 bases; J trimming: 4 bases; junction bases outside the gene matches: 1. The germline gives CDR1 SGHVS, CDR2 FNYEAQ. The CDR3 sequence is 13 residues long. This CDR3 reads CASSFSGADTQYF. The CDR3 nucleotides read TGTGCCAGCAGCTTCAGCGGGGCAGATACGCAGTATTTT.

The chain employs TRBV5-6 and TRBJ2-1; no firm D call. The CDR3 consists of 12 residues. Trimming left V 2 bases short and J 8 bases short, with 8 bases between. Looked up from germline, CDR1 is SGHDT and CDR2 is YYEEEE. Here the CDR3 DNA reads TGTGCCAGCAGCTTAGTCCGCGATGAGCAGTTCTTC. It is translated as CASSLVRDEQFF.

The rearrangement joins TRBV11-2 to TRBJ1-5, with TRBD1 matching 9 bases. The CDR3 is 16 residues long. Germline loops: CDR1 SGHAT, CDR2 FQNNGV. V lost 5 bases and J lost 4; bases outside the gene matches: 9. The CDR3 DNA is TGTGCCAGCAGCCCCCGCGGGACAGGGTCGAATCAGCCCCAGCATTTT. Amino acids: CASSPRGTGSNQPQHF.

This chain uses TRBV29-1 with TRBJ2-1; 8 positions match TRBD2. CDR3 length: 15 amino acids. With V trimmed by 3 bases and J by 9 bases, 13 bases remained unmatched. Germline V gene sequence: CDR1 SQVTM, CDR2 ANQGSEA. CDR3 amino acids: CSVDSTTGRGVEQFF. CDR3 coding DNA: TGCAGCGTTGATTCGACGACGGGGCGGGGGGTTGAGCAGTTCTTC.